This TCR beta chain comes out of a study of T-cell memory formation after mild COVID-19. For the study at large: TCR clustering was largely donor specific.

Findings and limits, study-wide: Day 15 to 85 contractors were CD4/CD8 balanced; later expanders leaned CD4+.

The V and J ends lost 5 bases and 2 bases, in that order; junction bases with no gene match: 6. Germline loops: CDR1 SGDLS, CDR2 YYNGEE. The length of the CDR3 is 14 residues. A note on this clonotype: Its antigen remains unknown.

TCRdb reanalysed the 5' RACE reads using MiXCR and keeps one entry per CDR3 protein. The table lists about 360,000 distinct CDR3 sequences, approximately 12% of them singletons, with around 21% in the top ten. The TCR originated in a man younger than 35 who had mild COVID-19 (a few samples of this study predate the infection). Cell type and time point are not known. Sequencing was carried out using PBMCs or a T cell subset sorted from them (not recorded which). V is TRBV9 and J is TRBJ2-5; 7 positions match TRBD2. The chain's CDR3 is CASRGERDQETQYF. CDR3 nucleotide sequence: TGTGCCAGCAGGGGGGAGCGGGATCAAGAGACCCAGTACTTC.